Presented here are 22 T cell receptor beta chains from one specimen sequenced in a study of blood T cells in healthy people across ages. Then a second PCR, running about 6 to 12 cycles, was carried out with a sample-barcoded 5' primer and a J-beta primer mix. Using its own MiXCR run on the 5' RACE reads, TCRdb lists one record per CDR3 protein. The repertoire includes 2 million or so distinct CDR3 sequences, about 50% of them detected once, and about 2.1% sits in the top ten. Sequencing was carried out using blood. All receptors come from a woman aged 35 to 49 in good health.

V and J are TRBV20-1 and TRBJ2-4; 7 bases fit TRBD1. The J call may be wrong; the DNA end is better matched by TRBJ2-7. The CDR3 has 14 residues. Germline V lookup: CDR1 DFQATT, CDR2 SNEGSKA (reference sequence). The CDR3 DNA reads TGCAGTGCTAAAGCATGGACAGGAAACTACGAGCAGTACTTC. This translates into CSAKAWTGNYEQYF.

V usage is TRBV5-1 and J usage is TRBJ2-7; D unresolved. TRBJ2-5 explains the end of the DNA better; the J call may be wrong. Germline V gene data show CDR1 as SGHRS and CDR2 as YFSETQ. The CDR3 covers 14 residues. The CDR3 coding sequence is TGCGCCAGCAGCTTGAGCAAAGGTTGGGAGACCCAGTACTTC. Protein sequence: CASSLSKGWETQYF.

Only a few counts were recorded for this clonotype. The CDR3 reads CASSFQGDSYGYTF. The CDR3 nucleotides read TGTGCCAGCAGCTTTCAGGGGGATTCCTATGGCTACACCTTC. The chain carries TRBV5-5 and TRBJ1-2; TRBD1 matches at 7 bases. The CDR3 loop spans 14 amino acids. The ends lost 2 bases at V and 4 bases at J; junction bases unmatched: 5. Germline V gives CDR1 SGHKS, CDR2 YYEKEE (reference sequence).

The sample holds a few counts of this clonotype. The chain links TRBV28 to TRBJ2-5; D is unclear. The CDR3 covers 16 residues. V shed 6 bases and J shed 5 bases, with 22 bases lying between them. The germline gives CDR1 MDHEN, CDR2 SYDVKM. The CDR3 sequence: CASSQEWAEMEETQYF. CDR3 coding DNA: TGTGCCAGCAGCCAAGAATGGGCAGAAATGGAGGAGACCCAGTACTTC.

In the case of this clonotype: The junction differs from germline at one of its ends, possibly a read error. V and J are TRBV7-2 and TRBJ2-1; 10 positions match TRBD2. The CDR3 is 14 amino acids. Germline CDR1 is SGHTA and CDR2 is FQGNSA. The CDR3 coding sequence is TGTGCCAGCAGCCTAGCGGGGGCTAGGCATGAGCAGTTCTTC. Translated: CASSLAGARHEQFF.

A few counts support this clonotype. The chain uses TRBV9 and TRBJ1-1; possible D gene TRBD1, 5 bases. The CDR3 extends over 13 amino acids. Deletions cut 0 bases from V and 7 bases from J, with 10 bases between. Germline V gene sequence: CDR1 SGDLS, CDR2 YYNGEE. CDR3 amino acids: CASSVATQGEAFF. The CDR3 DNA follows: TGTGCCAGCAGCGTAGCTACGCAGGGTGAAGCTTTCTTT.

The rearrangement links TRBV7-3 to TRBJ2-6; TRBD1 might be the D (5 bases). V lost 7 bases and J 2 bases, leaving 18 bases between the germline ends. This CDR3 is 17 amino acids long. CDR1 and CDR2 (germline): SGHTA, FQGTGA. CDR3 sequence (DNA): TGTGCCAGCACCCTGAGGTCAGGGCTACCTGGGGCCAACGTCCTGACTTTC. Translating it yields CASTLRSGLPGANVLTF.

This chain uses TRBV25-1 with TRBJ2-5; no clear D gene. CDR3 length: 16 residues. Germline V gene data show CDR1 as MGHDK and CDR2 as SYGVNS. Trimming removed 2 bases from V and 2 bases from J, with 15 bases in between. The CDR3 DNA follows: TGTGCCAGCAGTGAAATCGGAAGTTGGGCACAAGAGACCCAGTACTTC. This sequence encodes CASSEIGSWAQETQYF.

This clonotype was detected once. For the CDR3, the DNA is TGTGCCAGCAGAAGACAGGGGGGAGTTTACAATGAGCAGTTCTTC. This sequence encodes CASRRQGGVYNEQFF. The chain combines TRBV2 with TRBJ2-1, with 9 bases identical to TRBD1. The CDR3 loop spans 15 amino acids. Losses at the gene ends were 6 bases for V and 4 bases for J; bases not matched to a gene: 7. Germline V gene sequence: CDR1 SNHLY, CDR2 FYNNEI.

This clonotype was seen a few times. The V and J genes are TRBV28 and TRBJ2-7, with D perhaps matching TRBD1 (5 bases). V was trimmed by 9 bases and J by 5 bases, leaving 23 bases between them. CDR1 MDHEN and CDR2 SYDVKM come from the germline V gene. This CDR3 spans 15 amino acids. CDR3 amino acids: CASTIRARESHEQYF. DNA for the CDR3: TGTGCCAGTACTATCCGGGCCAGGGAAAGCCACGAGCAGTACTTC.

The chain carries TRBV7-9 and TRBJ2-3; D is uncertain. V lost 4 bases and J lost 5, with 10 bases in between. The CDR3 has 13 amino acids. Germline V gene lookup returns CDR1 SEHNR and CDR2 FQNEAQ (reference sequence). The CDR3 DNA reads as TGTGCCAGCAGCTCCCGCCCCAGAGATACGCAGTATTTT. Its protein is CASSSRPRDTQYF.

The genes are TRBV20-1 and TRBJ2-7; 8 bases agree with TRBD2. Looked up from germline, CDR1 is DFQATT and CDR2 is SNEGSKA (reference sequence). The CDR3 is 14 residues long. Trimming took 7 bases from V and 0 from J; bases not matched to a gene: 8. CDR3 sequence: CSGVAGRSSYEQYF. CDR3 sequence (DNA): TGCAGTGGAGTAGCGGGGAGGAGCTCCTACGAGCAGTACTTC.

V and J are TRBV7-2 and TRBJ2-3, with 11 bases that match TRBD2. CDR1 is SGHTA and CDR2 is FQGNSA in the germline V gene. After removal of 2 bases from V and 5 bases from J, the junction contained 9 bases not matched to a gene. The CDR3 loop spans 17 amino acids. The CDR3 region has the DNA TGTGCCAGCAGCTTAAAGGGTAGCGGGGGGGCTCAAGATACGCAGTATTTT. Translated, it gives CASSLKGSGGAQDTQYF.

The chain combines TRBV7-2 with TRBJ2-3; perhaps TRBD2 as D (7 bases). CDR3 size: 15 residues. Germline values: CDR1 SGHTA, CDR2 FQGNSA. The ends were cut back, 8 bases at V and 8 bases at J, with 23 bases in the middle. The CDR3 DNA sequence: TGTGCCAGCGCCGGCGGGGGAGTTGGGGGCGGTACGCAGTATTTT. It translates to CASAGGGVGGGTQYF. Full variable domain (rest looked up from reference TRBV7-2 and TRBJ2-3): GAGVSQSPSNKVTEKGKDVELRCDPISGHTALYWYRQSLGQGLEFLIYFQGNSAPDKSGLPSDRFSAERTGGSVSTLTIQRTQQEDSAVYLCASAGGGVGGGTQYFGPGTRLTVL.

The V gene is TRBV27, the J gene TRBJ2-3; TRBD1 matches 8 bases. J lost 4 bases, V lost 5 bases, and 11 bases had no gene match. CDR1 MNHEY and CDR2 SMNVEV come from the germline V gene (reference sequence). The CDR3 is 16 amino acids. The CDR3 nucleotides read TGTGCCAGCAGTGGACGGACAGGGAGCATGGCAGATACGCAGTATTTT. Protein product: CASSGRTGSMADTQYF.

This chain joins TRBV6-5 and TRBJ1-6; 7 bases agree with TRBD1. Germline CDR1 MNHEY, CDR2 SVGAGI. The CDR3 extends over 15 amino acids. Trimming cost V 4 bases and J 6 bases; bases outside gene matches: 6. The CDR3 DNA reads TGTGCCAGCAGTTTCACCGGGACAGCTAATTCACCCCTCCACTTT. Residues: CASSFTGTANSPLHF.

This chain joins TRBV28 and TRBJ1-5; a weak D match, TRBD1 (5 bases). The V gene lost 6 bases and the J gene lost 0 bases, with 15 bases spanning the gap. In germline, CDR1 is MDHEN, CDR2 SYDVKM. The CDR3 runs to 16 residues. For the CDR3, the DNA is TGTGCCAGCAGCCCGGGGGGACGTGATAGCAATCAGCCCCAGCATTTT. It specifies CASSPGGRDSNQPQHF.

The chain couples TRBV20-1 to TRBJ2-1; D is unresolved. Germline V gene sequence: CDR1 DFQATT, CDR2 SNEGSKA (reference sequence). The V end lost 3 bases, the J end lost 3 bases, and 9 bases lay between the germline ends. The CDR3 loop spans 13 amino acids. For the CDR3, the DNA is TGCAGTGCTAGGCTCCCAAACTACAATGAGCAGTTCTTC. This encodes CSARLPNYNEQFF.

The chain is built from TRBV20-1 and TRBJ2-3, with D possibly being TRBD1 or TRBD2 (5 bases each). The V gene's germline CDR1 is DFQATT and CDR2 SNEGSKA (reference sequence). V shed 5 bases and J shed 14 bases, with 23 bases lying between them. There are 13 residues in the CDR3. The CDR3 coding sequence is TGCAGTGCTCCGACCCGGAAAGGGGCCGGGGTGTATTTT. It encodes CSAPTRKGAGVYF.

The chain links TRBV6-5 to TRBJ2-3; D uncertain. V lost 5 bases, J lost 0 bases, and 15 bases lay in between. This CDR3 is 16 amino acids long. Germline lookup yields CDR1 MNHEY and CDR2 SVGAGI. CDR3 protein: CASSRGWSSSTDTQYF. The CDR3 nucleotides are TGTGCCAGCAGTCGCGGTTGGTCTTCTAGCACAGATACGCAGTATTTT.

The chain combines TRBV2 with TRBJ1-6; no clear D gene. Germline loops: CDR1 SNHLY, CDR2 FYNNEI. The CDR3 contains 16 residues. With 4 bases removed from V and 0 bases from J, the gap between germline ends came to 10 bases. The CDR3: CASSARISSYNSPLHF. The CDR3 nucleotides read TGTGCCAGCAGTGCAAGGATAAGCTCCTATAATTCACCCCTCCACTTT.

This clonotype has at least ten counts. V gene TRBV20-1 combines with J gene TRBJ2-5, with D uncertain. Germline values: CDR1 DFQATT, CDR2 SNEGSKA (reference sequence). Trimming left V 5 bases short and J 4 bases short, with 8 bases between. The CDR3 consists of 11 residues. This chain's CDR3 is CSAPTGETQYF. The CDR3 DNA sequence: TGCAGTGCTCCAACCGGAGAGACCCAGTACTTC.